The sequence of this T cell receptor (beta chain) was determined in a study of T cell responses to AZD1222 COVID-19 vaccine. For the study at large: Analysis merged second doses at about 4 or about 12 weeks.

Regarding this clone: The target antigen is unknown.

Findings and caveats of the study: Spike was spanned by vaccine-associated CD4 TCRs, with dominance at 160-218 and 743-854. Repertoire collection took place solely once the T cell response had peaked. Donors skewed white British and female; clonal diversity was possibly underestimated.

The CDR3 totals 14 residues. Germline V CDR1 and CDR2: LGHDT, YNNKEL (reference sequence). Trimming removed 4 bases from V and 6 bases from J, with 13 bases in between. Profiled with immunoSEQ multiplex PCR; TCRdb holds only in-frame clones, not every one. There are roughly 180,000 clones in the sample; roughly 94% occur only once, and approximately 0.69% lies in the top ten. This chain uses TRBV3-1 (or the pseudogene TRBV3-2) with TRBJ1-5, with D possibly TRBD1 on 6 matching bases. The sequence was obtained from an adult in good health. The sequences come from peripheral blood, collected on day 0 of AZD1222 vaccination. The CDR3 sequence: CASSPRQGPQPQHF. CDR3 sequence (DNA): TGTGCCAGCAGCCCCCGCCAGGGGCCTCAGCCCCAGCATTTT.